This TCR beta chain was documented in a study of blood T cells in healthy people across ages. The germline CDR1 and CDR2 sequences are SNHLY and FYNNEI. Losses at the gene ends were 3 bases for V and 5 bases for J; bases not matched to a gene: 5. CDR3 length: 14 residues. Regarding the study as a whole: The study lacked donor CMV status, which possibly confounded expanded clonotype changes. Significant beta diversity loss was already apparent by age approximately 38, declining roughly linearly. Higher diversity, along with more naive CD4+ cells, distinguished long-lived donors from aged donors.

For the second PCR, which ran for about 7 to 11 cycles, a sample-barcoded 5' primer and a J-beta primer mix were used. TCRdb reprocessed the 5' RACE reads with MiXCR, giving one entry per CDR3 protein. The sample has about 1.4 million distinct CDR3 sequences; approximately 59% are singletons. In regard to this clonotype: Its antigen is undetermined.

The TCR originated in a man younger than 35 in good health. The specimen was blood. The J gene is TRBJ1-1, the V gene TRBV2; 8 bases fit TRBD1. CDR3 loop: CASSDGQGGTEAFF. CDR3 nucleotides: TGTGCCAGCAGTGATGGACAGGGTGGGACTGAAGCTTTCTTT.